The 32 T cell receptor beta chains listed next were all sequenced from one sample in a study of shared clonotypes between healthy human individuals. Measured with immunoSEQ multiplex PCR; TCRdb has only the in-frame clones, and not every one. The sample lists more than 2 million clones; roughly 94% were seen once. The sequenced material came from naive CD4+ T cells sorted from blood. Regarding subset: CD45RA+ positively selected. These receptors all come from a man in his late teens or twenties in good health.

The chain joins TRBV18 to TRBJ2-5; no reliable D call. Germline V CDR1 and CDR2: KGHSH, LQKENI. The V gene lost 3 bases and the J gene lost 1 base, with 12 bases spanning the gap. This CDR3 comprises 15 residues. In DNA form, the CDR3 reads TGTGCCAGCTCACCCCGGACGAGAGTCCAAGAGACCCAGTACTTC. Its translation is CASSPRTRVQETQYF.

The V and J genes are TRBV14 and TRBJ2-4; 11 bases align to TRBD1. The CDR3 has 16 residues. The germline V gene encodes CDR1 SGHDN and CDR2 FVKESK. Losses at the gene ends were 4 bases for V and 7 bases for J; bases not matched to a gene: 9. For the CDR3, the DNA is TGTGCCAGCAGCCGAGGACAGGGGGCGGCGGGGAACATTCAGTACTTC. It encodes CASSRGQGAAGNIQYF.

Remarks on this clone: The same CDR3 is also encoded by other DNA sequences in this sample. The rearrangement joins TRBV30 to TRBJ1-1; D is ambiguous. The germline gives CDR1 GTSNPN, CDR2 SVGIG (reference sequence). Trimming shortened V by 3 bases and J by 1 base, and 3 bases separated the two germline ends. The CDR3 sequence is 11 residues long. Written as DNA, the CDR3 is TGTGCCTGGAGCTGGAACACTGAAGCTTTCTTT. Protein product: CAWSWNTEAFF.

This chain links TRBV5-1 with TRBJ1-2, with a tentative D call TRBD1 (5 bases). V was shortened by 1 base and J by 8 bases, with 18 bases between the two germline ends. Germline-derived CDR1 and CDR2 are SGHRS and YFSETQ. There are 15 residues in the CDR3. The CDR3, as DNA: TGCGCCAGCAGCTTGAATGGTCGGCAGGGAGGCGGCTACACCTTC. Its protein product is CASSLNGRQGGGYTF.

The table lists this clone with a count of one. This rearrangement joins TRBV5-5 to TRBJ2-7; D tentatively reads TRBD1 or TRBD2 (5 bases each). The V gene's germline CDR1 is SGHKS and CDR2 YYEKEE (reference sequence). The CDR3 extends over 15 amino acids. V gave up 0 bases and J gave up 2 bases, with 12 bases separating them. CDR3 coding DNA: TGTGCCAGCAGCTTGGTCGGGACGACCGCCTACGAGCAGTACTTC. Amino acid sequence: CASSLVGTTAYEQYF.

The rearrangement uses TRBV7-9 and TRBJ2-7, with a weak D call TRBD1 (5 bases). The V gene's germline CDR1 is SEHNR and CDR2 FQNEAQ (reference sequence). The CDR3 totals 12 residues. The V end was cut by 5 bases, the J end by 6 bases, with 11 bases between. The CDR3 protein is CASSPPQGEQYF. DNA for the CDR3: TGTGCCAGCAGCCCACCCCAGGGCGAGCAGTACTTC.

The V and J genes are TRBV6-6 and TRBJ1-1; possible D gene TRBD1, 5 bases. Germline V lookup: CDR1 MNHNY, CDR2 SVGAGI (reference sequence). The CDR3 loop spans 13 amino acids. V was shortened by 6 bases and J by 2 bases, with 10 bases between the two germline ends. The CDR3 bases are TGTGCCAGCAGCTCCGACAGAAACACTGAAGCTTTCTTT. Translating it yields CASSSDRNTEAFF.

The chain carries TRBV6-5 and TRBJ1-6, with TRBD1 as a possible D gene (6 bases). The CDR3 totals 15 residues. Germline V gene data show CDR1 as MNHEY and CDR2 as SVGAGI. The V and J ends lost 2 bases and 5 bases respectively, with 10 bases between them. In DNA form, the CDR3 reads TGTGCCAGCAGTTACCTACAGGGAGATAATTCACCCCTCCACTTT. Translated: CASSYLQGDNSPLHF.

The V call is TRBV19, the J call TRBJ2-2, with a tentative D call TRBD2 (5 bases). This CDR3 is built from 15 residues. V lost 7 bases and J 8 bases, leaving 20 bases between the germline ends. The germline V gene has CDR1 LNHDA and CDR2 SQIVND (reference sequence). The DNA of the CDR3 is TGTGCCAGTATCCGGGTGGGCGACCGAGGGGGGGAGCTGTTTTTT. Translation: CASIRVGDRGGELFF.

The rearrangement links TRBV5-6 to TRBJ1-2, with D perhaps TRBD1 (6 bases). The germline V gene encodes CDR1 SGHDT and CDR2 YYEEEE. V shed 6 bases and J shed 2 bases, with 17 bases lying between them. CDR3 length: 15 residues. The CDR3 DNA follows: TGTGCCAGCACCATAAACAGGGTAACGAACTATGGCTACACCTTC. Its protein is CASTINRVTNYGYTF.

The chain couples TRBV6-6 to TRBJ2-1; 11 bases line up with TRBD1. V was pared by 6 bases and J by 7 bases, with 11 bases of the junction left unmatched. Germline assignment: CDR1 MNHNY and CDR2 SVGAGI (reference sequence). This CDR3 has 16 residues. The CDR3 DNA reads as TGTGCCAGCAGCCCACGTGGACAGGGGGCGCAAAATGAGCAGTTCTTC. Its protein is CASSPRGQGAQNEQFF.

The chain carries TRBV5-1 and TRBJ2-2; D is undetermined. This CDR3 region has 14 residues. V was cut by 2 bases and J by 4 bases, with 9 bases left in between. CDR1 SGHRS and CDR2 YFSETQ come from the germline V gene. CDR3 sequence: CASSFALGTGELFF. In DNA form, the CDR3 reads TGCGCCAGCAGCTTTGCTCTAGGCACCGGGGAGCTGTTTTTT.

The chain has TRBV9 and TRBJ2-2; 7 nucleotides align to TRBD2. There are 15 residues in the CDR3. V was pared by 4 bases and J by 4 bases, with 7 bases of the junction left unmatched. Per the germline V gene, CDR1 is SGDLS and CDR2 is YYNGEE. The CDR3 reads CASSSGGRGTGELFF. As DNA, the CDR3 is TGTGCCAGCAGCAGTGGCGGGAGAGGCACCGGGGAGCTGTTTTTT.

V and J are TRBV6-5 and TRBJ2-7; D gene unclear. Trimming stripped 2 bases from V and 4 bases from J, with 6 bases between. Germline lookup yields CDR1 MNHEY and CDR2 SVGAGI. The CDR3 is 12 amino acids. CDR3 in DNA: TGTGCCAGCAGTTACGCCCGGTACGAGCAGTACTTC. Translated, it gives CASSYARYEQYF.

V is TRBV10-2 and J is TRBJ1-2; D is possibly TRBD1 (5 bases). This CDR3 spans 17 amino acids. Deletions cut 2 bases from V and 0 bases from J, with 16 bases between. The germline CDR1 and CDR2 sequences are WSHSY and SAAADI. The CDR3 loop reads CASSEPQGRRTNYGYTF. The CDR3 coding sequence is TGCGCCAGCAGTGAGCCGCAGGGACGGCGGACTAACTATGGCTACACCTTC.

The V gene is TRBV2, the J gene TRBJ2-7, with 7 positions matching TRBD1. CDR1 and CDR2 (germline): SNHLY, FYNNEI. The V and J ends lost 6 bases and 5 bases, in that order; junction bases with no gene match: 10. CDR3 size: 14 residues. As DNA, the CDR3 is TGTGCCAGCAGGGAGACAGGGCAGGTCAACGAGCAGTACTTC. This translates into CASRETGQVNEQYF.

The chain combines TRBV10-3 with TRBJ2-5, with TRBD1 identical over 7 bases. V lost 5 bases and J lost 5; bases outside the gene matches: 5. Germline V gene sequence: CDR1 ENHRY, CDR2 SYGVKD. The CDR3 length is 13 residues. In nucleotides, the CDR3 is TGTGCCATCAGTAGGGGGCTCGGGGAGACCCAGTACTTC. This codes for CAISRGLGETQYF.

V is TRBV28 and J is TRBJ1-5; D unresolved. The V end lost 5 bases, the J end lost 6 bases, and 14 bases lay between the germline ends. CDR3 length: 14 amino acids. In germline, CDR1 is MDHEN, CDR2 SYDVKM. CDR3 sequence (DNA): TGTGCCAGCAGTGGGTCGAAGGGAAGTCAGCCCCAGCATTTT. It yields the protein CASSGSKGSQPQHF. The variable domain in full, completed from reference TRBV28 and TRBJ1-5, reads DVKVTQSSRYLVKRTGEKVFLECVQDMDHENMFWYRQDPGLGLRLIYFSYDVKMKEKGDIPEGYSVSREKKERFSLILESASTNQTSMYLCASSGSKGSQPQHFGDGTRLSIL.

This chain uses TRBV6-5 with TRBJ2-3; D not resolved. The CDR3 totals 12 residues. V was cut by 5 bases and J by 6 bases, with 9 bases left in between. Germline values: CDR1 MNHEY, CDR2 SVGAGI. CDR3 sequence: CASSPIGDTQYF. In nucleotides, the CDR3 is TGTGCCAGCAGTCCCATAGGGGATACGCAGTATTTT.

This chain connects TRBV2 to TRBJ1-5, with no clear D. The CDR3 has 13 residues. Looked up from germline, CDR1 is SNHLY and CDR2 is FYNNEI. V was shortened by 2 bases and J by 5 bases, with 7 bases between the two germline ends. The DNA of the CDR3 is TGTGCCAGCAGTGAACAGAGTTATCAGCCCCAGCATTTT. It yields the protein CASSEQSYQPQHF. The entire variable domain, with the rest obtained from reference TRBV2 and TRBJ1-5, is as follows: EPEVTQTPSHQVTQMGQEVILRCVPISNHLYFYWYRQILGQKVEFLVSFYNNEISEKSEIFDDQFSVERPDGSNFTLKIRSTKLEDSAMYFCASSEQSYQPQHFGDGTRLSIL.

CDR3 amino acids: CASSYSVINSPLHF. The CDR3 DNA reads as TGTGCCAGCAGTTACTCTGTCATTAATTCACCCCTCCACTTT. The rearrangement joins TRBV6-5 to TRBJ1-6; D not resolved. The germline CDR1 and CDR2 sequences are MNHEY and SVGAGI. V gave up 0 bases and J gave up 6 bases, with 6 bases separating them. There are 14 residues in the CDR3.

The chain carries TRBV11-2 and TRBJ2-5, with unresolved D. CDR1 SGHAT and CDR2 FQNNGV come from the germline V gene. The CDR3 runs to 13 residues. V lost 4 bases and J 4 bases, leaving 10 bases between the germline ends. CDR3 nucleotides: TGTGCCAGCAGCTCGTCAAGCAGAGAGACCCAGTACTTC. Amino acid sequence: CASSSSSRETQYF.

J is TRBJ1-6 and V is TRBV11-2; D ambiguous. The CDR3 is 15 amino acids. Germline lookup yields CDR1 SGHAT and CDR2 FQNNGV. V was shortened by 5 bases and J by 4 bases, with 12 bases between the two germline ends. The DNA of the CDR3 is TGTGCCAGCAGCGCCGCGGCCGCGTATAATTCACCCCTCCACTTT. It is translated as CASSAAAAYNSPLHF. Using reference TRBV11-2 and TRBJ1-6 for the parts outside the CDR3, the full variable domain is EAGVAQSPRYKIIEKRQSVAFWCNPISGHATLYWYQQILGQGPKLLIQFQNNGVVDDSQLPKDRFSAERLKGVDSTLKIQPAKLEDSAVYLCASSAAAAYNSPLHFGNGTRLTVT.

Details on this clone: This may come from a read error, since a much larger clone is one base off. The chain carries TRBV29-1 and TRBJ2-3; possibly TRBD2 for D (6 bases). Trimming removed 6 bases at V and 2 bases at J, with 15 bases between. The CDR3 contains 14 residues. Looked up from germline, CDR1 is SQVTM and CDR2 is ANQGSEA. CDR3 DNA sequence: TGCAGCGTGGCTAGCGAGGGGCTCACAGATACGCAGTATTTT. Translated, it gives CSVASEGLTDTQYF.

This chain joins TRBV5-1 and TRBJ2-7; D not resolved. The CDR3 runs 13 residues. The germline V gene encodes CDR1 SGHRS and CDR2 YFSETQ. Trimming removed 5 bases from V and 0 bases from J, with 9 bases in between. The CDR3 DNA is TGCGCCAGCAGGCCAGAGCCCTCCTACGAGCAGTACTTC. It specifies CASRPEPSYEQYF.

The CDR3 DNA follows: TGTGCCAGCAGCCAAGAGGGCGGGGGGACAGCCGGGGAGCTGTTTTTT. Translating gives CASSQEGGGTAGELFF. The chain links TRBV4-2 to TRBJ2-2; TRBD2 is a possible D gene (8 bases). CDR1 is LGHNA and CDR2 is YNFKEQ in the germline V gene. V was trimmed by 0 bases and J by 6 bases, leaving 14 bases between them. CDR3 length: 16 amino acids.

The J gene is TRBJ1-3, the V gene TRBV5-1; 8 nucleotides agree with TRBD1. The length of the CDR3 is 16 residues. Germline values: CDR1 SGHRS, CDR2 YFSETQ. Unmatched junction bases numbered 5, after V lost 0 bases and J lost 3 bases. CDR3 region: CASSLEGGTGGNTIYF. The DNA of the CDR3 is TGCGCCAGCAGCTTGGAGGGTGGGACAGGTGGAAACACCATATATTTT.

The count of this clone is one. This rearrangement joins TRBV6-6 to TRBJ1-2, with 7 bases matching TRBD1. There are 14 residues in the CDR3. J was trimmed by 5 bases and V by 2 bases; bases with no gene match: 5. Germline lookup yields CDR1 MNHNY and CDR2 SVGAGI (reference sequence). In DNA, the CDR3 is TGTGCCAGCAGTTACGCGGGACAGTCTTATGGCTACACCTTC. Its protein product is CASSYAGQSYGYTF.

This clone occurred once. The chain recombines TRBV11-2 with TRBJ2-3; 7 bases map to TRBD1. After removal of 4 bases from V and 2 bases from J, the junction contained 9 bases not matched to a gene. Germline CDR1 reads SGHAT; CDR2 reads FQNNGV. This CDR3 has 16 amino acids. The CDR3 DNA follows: TGTGCCAGCAGCTCGGTAAGGGGGCGAGCCACAGATACGCAGTATTTT. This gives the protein CASSSVRGRATDTQYF.

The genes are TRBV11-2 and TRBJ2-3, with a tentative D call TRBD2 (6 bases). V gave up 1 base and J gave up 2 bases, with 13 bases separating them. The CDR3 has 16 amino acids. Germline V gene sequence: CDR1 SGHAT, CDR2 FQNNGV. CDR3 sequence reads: CASSLGSSVSTDTQYF. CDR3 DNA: TGTGCCAGCAGCTTAGGTTCTAGCGTATCCACAGATACGCAGTATTTT. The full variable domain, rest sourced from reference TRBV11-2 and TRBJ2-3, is EAGVAQSPRYKIIEKRQSVAFWCNPISGHATLYWYQQILGQGPKLLIQFQNNGVVDDSQLPKDRFSAERLKGVDSTLKIQPAKLEDSAVYLCASSLGSSVSTDTQYFGPGTRLTVL.

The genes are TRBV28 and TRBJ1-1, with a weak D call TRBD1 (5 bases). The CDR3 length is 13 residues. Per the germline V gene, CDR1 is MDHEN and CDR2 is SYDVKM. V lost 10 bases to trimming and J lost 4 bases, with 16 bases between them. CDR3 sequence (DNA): TGTGCCACCCACTTGGGGCTAGGCACTGAAGCTTTCTTT. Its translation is CATHLGLGTEAFF.

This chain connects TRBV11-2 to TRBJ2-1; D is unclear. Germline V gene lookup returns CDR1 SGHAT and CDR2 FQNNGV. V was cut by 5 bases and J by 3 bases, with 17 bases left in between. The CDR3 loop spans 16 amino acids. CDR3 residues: CASSRPTISDYNEQFF. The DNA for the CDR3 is TGTGCCAGCAGCCGGCCCACAATCTCCGACTACAATGAGCAGTTCTTC.